This T cell receptor (beta chain) originates from a study of T cell changes during pregnancy in multiple sclerosis. The assay was immunoSEQ multiplex PCR, and TCRdb's table has in-frame clones only and misses some. Found here are fewer than 60,000 clones, 75% to 95% of them singletons; the top ten hold 0.95% to 1.5%. The receptor was derived from a female donor in good health, enrolled as a control in a pregnancy study. The source material was peripheral blood, sampled after pregnancy.

The CDR3 region has the DNA TGTGCCAGCTCACCACCGGGGCAACTTAACTATGGCTACACCTTC. Protein sequence: CASSPPGQLNYGYTF. The rearrangement joins TRBV18 to TRBJ1-2; possible D gene TRBD1, 5 bases. With 0 bases removed from V and 1 base from J, the gap between germline ends came to 9 bases. The germline V gene encodes CDR1 KGHSH and CDR2 LQKENI. This CDR3 is built from 15 residues.